This T cell receptor (beta chain) was documented in a study of post-analysis software for immune sequencing data. The overall study: The patients showed relapsing-remitting, secondary progressive and progressive-relapsing multiple sclerosis courses. Findings and limits, study-wide: Batch-mates among the samples co-clustered strongly by F measure. Significantly lower normalized Chao1 diversity was seen in multiple sclerosis patients than in controls. TRBV5-6, TRBV5-1 and TRBV20-1 belonged to a set of a few TRBV segments that were more frequent in patients than controls.

Per the germline V gene, CDR1 is KGHDR and CDR2 is SFDVKD. V gave up 12 bases and J gave up 6 bases, with 15 bases separating them. This CDR3 is 12 amino acids long. As concerns this clonotype: The antigen is not known.

Unique molecular identifiers were carried by the TCR beta cDNA libraries. The source material, roughly 0.9 to 11 million T cells, gave rise to about 500,000 cDNA molecules. TCRdb called the PCR reads again in MiXCR, with one record for every CDR3 protein. Among approximately 770,000 distinct CDR3 sequences listed, 40% to 55% were seen once. Sequenced input: blood. The chain links TRBV24-1 to TRBJ2-3; tentatively, D is TRBD1 (6 bases). The TCR comes from a girl aged 5-17 years with multiple sclerosis. CDR3 protein: CALPGQKDTQYF. The CDR3 coding sequence is TGTGCCTTGCCGGGACAAAAGGATACGCAGTATTTT.